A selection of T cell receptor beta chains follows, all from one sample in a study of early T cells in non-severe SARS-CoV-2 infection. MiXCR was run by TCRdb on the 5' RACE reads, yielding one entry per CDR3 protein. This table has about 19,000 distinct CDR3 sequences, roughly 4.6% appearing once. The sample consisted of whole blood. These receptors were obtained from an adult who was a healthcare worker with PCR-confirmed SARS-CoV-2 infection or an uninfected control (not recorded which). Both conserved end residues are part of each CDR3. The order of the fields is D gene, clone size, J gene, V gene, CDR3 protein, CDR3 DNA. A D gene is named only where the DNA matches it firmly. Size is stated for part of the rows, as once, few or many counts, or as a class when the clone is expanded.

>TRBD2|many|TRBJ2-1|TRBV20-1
CSALRLAGAPRNNNEQFF
TGCAGTGCCCTCCGACTAGCGGGGGCCCCCAGAAACAACAATGAGCAGTTCTTC
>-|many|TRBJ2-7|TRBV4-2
CASSPTGLAGYEQYF
TGTGCCAGCAGCCCGACAGGCCTCGCGGGGTACGAGCAGTACTTC
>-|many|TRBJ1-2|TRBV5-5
CASSLLDSGYTF
TGTGCCAGCAGCTTGTTGGACTCTGGCTACACCTTC
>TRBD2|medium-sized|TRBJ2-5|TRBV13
CASSGRTSGGQETQYF
TGTGCCAGCAGCGGCCGCACTAGCGGGGGGCAAGAGACCCAGTACTTC
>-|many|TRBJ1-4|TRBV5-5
CASSLEGPENNEKLFF
TGTGCCAGCAGCCTAGAGGGTCCGGAAAATAATGAAAAACTGTTTTTT
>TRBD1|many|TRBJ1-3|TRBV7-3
CASSLRAGTGDLSGNTIYF
TGTGCCAGCAGCCTCCGGGCCGGGACAGGGGATCTCTCTGGAAACACCATATATTTT
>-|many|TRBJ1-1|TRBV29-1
CSVDSTGGGTEAFF
TGCAGCGTTGACTCGACAGGCGGAGGCACTGAAGCTTTCTTT
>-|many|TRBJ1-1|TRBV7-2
CASSLFGAPNTEAFF
TGTGCCAGCAGCTTATTTGGGGCACCGAACACTGAAGCTTTCTTT
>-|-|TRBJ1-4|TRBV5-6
CASRVRASYNEKLFF
TGTGCCAGCAGAGTACGTGCCTCCTATAATGAAAAACTGTTTTTT
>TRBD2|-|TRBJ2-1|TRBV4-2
CASSQRLAGSNEQFF
TGTGCCAGCAGCCAAAGACTAGCGGGGAGCAATGAGCAGTTCTTC
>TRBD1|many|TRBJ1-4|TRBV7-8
CASSILQGVYIRANTTEKLFF
TGTGCCAGCAGCATCCTACAGGGGGTCTATATCAGGGCAAACACGACTGAAAAACTGTTTTTT
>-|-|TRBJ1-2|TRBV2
CASSEGGAGYGYTF
TGTGCCAGCAGTGAAGGGGGGGCTGGCTATGGCTACACCTTC
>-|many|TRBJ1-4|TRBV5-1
CASSPRPATNEKLFF
TGCGCCAGCAGCCCGCGACCGGCAACTAATGAAAAACTGTTTTTT
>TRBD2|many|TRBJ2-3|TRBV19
CASTSSGGAVQYF
TGTGCCAGTACCTCTAGCGGGGGGGCCGTGCAGTATTTT
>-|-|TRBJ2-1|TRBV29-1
CSAAELRNEQFF
TGCAGCGCTGCGGAGCTGCGGAATGAGCAGTTCTTC
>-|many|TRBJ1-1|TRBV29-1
CSVDPWETEAFF
TGCAGCGTTGACCCTTGGGAAACTGAAGCTTTCTTT
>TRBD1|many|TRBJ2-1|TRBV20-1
CSAPTGDRESSEQFF
TGCAGTGCCCCGACGGGGGACAGGGAGTCGAGTGAGCAGTTCTTC
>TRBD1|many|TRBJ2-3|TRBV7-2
CASSWTGLPSTDTQYF
TGTGCCAGCAGCTGGACAGGTTTACCGAGCACAGATACGCAGTATTTT
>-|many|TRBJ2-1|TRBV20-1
CSAQRPLGGANNEQFF
TGCAGTGCACAAAGGCCTCTAGGCGGCGCGAACAATGAGCAGTTCTTC
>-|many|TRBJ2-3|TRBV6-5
CASSYSKARATDTQYF
TGTGCCAGCAGTTACTCGAAGGCCAGGGCCACAGATACGCAGTATTTT
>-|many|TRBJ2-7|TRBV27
CASSLVRAGTYYYEQYF
TGTGCCAGCAGTTTGGTGCGGGCCGGGACTTACTACTACGAGCAGTACTTC
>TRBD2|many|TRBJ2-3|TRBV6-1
CASSDFSGGGTDTQYF
TGTGCCAGCAGTGATTTTAGCGGGGGTGGCACAGATACGCAGTATTTT
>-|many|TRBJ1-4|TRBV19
CASSISANEKLFF
TGTGCCAGTAGTATCTCTGCTAATGAAAAACTGTTTTTT
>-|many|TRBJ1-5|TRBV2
CASSREVNQPQHF
TGTGCCAGCAGCAGGGAGGTAAATCAGCCCCAGCATTTT
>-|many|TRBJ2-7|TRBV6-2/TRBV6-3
CASRPGQLPSYEQYF
TGTGCCAGCAGGCCGGGACAACTCCCGTCCTACGAGCAGTACTTC
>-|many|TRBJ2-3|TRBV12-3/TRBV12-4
CASSLVPGLAPSTSTDTQYF
TGTGCCAGCAGTTTGGTTCCCGGGCTCGCCCCATCTACTAGCACAGATACGCAGTATTTT
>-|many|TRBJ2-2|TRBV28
CASSSVGDTGELFF
TGTGCCAGCAGTTCAGTGGGCGACACCGGGGAGCTGTTTTTT
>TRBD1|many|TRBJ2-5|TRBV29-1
CSVAQGSTRETQYF
TGCAGCGTTGCACAGGGGTCGACCAGGGAGACCCAGTACTTC
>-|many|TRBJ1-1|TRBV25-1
CASSGSTGGLNTEAFF
TGTGCCAGCAGTGGGTCCACGGGTGGGCTGAACACTGAAGCTTTCTTT
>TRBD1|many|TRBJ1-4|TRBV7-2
CASSLERQGANEKLFF
TGTGCCAGCAGCTTAGAGCGACAGGGGGCGAATGAAAAACTGTTTTTT
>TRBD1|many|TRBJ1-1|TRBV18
CASSQQGTYLDTEAFF
TGTGCCAGCTCACAACAGGGGACATATCTGGACACTGAAGCTTTCTTT
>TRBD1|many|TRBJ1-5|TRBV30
CAWGQEAQPQHF
TGTGCCTGGGGACAGGAGGCACAGCCCCAGCATTTT
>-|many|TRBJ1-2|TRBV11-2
CASSLEGGQAYGYTF
TGTGCCAGCAGCTTAGAAGGAGGGCAGGCCTATGGCTACACCTTC
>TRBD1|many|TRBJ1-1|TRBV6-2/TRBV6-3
CASSKAGQTNTEAFF
TGTGCCAGCAGTAAAGCGGGACAGACGAACACTGAAGCTTTCTTT
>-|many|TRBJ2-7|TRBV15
CATSRVGGERQNF
TGTGCCACCAGCAGAGTCGGCGGGGAGAGGCAGAACTTC
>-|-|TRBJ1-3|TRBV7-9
CASSPIPGTPGNTIYF
TGTGCCAGCAGCCCAATACCAGGGACACCTGGAAACACCATATATTTT
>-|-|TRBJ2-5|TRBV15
CATSRDRGGLETQYF
TGTGCCACCAGCAGAGATCGGGGCGGATTAGAGACCCAGTACTTC
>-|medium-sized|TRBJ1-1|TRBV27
CASSLSKGNTEAFF
TGTGCCAGCAGTTTATCCAAGGGTAACACTGAAGCTTTCTTT
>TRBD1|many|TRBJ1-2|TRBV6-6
CASSYGTGVNYGYTF
TGTGCCAGCAGTTACGGGACAGGGGTCAACTATGGCTACACCTTC